This T cell receptor (beta chain) was sequenced for a study of neoadjuvant anti-PD-1 for oral cavity cancer. Turning to the study itself: Non-progressing patients received a fourth nivolumab dose near day 43, then surgery on days 50-56. Study findings and constraints: Higher pretreatment Treg/Th17 ratios tracked higher pretreatment blood clonality.

Assay used: immunoSEQ multiplex PCR; TCRdb lists only in-frame clones, some missing. The sample consists of about 16,000 clones, 72% of them appearing once. The germline V gene encodes CDR1 MNHNS and CDR2 SASEGT. The CDR3 spans 18 residues. The V gene end was trimmed by 2 bases and the J gene end by 0 bases; junction bases not matched to a gene: 6. With regard to this clone: The antigen is not known.

The chain employs TRBV6-1 and TRBJ1-6; 8 bases are shared with TRBD1. The receptor was isolated from a person aged 40 to 85 with oral cavity squamous cell carcinoma. This specimen was PBMCs, taken before nivolumab (anti-PD-1) treatment. CDR3 sequence: CASSETTGGSSYNSPLHF. The CDR3 DNA is TGTGCCAGCAGTGAAACTACAGGGGGAAGCTCCTATAATTCACCCCTCCACTTT.